The source of this TCR beta chain is a study of human T cells and chemical hapten exposure listed by TCRdb under 2021. For the wider study: For sensitization, 2% DPC in acetone was applied to a roughly 2 cm by roughly 2 cm area of upper inner arm skin. Throughout the study period of around 24 weeks, patients also received therapeutic DPC doses to the scalp every week. Patch testing was performed on the upper back with Finn chambers containing 0.01% DPC, and the patch tests were scored after 6 days according to International Contact Dermatitis Research Group standards. The patient cohort, mostly female, included alopecia areata with under or over 50% scalp involvement, alopecia totalis and alopecia universalis. Libraries were pooled for sequencing, and per-sample TCR yields varied mainly because of small differences in library volumes within the pool. In alopecia patients, the study followed how the peripheral blood TCR repertoire changed in vivo over primary and secondary sensitization to diphenylcyclopropenone (DPC), a hapten. Patient blood was sampled pre-sensitization (week 0) and at 2, 6 and about 24 weeks after DPC sensitization. Twenty-nine alopecia patients gave blood for TCR sequencing at one to four time points (pre-sensitization, 2, 6 and 24 weeks). What the study reported, not specific to this receptor: No change with DPC sensitization was found in the number of TCRs above 1 in 1000 frequency, and no evidence of global repertoire structure alterations was found. Compared with pre-sensitization or healthy control sets, expanded TCRs formed significantly more large CDR3 similarity clusters, which is consistent with antigen-driven responses. All patients had alopecia, a presumed autoimmune disease, so their immune response might differ from that of healthy individuals. The number of PT1 expanded TCRs positively correlated with patch test score, significant at thresholds 8, 16 and 32 but not 4. After repeated subsampling, changes were observed in the strength of the expansion versus patch-test correlation and in the threshold at which the correlation became significant.

Details on this clonotype: Its antigen is not yet known. Per-base quality was not reported, and no clone a single base away is much larger than it.

CDR1 SGHAT and CDR2 FQNNGV were looked up in the germline V gene. The CDR3, from cysteine to phenylalanine, totals 15 residues. The DNA shown is the 45-base CDR3, in frame from base 1. Germline trimming: 4 bases from V, 3 bases from J; junction bases outside gene matches: 8. Sample time point, as interpreted from the label and publication: pre-sensitization, week 0. The sample's treatment or condition label is to be understood as: therapeutic diphenylcyclopropenone sensitization with weekly scalp DPC. At each patch-test visit, blood was drawn before the patch test was applied. Patients were eligible if aged 18 to 70, diagnosed with alopecia and judged suitable for DPC therapy, and pregnant patients were excluded. Total RNA was extracted from unfractionated whole blood collected in Tempus Blood RNA tubes. To prepare the library, RACE was applied. The sequencer was a NextSeq 500. During library preparation, unique molecular identifiers were attached to individual cDNA molecules so that TCRs could be counted quantitatively and reproducibly. From each blood RNA sample, both TCR alpha and TCR beta chains were sequenced. The paper's data handling went like this. Samples had a median of roughly 87,000 TCRs, with a range from roughly 20,000 to 690,600. V, J and CDR3 annotation of the TCR reads was carried out using the Decombinator software suite. To make PS versus PT1 abundance plots, every sample was subsampled to the same number of TCRs (28,000). TCRs were defined as expanded if absent before sensitization and observed at least eight times at the 2-week time point. Through fastp at Q25 and MiXCR, TCRdb rebuilt clones from the public reads, retaining in-frame beta chains. Under each unique CDR3 protein, matching rows form one entry showing the most common genes and DNA. These V and J calls are TCRdb output, not the study's own analysis. For this sample the table gives 60,000 to 70,000 distinct CDR3 sequences, of which 9.5% to 13% were detected only once. The leading ten clones occupy approximately 5.2% of the sample.

The chain is assembled from TRBV11-2 and TRBJ2-7, and TRBD1 matches 8 of the central bases. The clonotype originates from a woman between 45 and 65 years old with alopecia areata. Some clones in this sample may be carry-over from other donors' samples. The material was whole blood, obtained in connection with sensitization to the hapten diphenylcyclopropenone (DPC). The CDR3 region: CASSSQPGQDYEQYF. At the DNA level, the sequence is TGTGCCAGCAGCTCCCAACCGGGACAGGACTACGAGCAGTACTTC.